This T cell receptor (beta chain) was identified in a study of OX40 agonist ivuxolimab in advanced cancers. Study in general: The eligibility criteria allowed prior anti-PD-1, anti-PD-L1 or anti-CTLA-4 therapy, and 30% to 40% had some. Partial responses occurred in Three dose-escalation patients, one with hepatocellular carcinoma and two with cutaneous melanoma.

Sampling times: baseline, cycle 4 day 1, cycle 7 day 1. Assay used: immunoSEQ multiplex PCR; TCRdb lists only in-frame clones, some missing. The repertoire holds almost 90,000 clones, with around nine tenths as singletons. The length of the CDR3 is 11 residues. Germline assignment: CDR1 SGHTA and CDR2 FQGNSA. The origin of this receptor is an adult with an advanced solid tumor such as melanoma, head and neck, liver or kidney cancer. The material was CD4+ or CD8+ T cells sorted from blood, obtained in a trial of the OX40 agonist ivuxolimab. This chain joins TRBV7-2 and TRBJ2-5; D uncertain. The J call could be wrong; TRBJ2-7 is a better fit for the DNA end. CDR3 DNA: TGTGCCAGCAGCTATCTCTACGAGCAGTACTTC. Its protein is CASSYLYEQYF.